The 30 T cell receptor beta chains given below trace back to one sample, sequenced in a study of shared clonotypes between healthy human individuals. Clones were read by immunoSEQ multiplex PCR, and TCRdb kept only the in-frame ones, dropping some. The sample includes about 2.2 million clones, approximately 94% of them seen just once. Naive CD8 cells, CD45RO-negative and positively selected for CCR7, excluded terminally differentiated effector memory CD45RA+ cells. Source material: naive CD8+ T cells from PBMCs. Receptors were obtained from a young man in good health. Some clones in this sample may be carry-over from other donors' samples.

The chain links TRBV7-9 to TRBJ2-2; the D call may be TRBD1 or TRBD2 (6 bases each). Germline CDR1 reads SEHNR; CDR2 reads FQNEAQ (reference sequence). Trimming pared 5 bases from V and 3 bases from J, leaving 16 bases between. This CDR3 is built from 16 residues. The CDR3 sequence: CASSPTGGEYTGELFF. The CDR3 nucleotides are TGTGCCAGCAGCCCCACCGGGGGCGAGTACACCGGGGAGCTGTTTTTT.

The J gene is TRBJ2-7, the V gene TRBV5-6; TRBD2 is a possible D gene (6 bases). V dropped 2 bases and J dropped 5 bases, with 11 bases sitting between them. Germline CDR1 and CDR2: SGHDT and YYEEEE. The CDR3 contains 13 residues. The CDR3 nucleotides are TGTGCCAGCAGCTTTTGGGGAGGAAACGAGCAGTACTTC. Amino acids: CASSFWGGNEQYF.

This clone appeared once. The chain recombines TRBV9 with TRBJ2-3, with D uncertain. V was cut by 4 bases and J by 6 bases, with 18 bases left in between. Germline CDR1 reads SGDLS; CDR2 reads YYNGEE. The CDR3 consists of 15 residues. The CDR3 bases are TGTGCCAGCAGCTTAAACCCAGCACAGCAGGATACGCAGTATTTT. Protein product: CASSLNPAQQDTQYF.

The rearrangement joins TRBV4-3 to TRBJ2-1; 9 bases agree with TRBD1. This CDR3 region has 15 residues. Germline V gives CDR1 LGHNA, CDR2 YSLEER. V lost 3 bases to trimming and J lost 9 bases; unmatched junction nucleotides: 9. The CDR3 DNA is TGCGCCAGCAGCCAGACTAAGACAGGGGGGACTGAGCAGTTCTTC. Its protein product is CASSQTKTGGTEQFF.

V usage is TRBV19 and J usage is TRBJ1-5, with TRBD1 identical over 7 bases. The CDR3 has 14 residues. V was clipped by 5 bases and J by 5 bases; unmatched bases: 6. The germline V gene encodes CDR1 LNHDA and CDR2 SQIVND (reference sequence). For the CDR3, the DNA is TGTGCCAGTAGTGTGCCGGGACAGTATCAGCCCCAGCATTTT. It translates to CASSVPGQYQPQHF. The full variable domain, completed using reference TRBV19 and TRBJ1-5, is DGGITQSPKYLFRKEGQNVTLSCEQNLNHDAMYWYRQDPGQGLRLIYYSQIVNDFQKGDIAEGYSVSREKKESFPLTVTSAQKNPTAFYLCASSVPGQYQPQHFGDGTRLSIL.

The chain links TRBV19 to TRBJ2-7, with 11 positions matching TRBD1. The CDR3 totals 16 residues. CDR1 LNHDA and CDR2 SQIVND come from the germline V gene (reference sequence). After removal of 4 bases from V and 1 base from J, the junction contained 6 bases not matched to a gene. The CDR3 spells CASSKSGTGGSYEQYF. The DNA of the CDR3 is TGTGCCAGTAGTAAATCCGGGACAGGGGGTTCCTACGAGCAGTACTTC.

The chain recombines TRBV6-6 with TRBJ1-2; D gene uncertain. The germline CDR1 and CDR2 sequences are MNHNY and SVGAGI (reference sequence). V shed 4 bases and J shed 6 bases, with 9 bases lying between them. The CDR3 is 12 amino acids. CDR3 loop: CASSSYSDGYTF. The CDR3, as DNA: TGTGCCAGCAGTTCCTACAGCGATGGCTACACCTTC.

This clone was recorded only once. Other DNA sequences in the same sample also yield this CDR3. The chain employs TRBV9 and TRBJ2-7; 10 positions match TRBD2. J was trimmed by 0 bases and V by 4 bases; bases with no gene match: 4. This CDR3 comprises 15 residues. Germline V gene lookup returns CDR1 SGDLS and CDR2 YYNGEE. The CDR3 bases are TGTGCCAGCAGCTCCGGACTAGCGGCCTCCTACGAGCAGTACTTC. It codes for CASSSGLAASYEQYF.

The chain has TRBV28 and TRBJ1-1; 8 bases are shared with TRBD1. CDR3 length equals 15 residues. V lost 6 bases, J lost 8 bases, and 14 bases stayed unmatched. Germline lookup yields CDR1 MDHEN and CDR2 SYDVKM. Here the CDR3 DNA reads TGTGCCAGCAGACCTCGCAGGGGGCCACCGCTCGAAGCTTTCTTT. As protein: CASRPRRGPPLEAFF.

In DNA form, the CDR3 reads TGTGCCAGCAGCTTAACCGCATTTCGGGCGGAGACCCAGTACTTC. Residues: CASSLTAFRAETQYF. The chain joins TRBV7-7 to TRBJ2-5; D ambiguous. The CDR3 is made up of 15 amino acids. The germline V gene encodes CDR1 SSHAT and CDR2 FNYEAQ (reference sequence). Trimming pared 2 bases from V and 5 bases from J, leaving 15 bases between.

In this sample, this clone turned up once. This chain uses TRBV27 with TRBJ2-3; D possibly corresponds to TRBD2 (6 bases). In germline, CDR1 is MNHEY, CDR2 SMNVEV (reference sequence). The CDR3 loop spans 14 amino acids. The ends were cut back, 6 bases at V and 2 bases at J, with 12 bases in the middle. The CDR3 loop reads CASRDYSNTDTQYF. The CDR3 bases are TGTGCCAGCAGGGACTACTCAAACACAGATACGCAGTATTTT.

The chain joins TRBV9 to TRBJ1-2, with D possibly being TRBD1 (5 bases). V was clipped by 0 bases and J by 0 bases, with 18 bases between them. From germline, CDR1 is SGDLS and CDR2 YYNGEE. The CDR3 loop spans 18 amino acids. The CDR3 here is CASSVDERVEGPNYGYTF. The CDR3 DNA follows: TGTGCCAGCAGCGTAGATGAAAGGGTGGAGGGGCCTAACTATGGCTACACCTTC.

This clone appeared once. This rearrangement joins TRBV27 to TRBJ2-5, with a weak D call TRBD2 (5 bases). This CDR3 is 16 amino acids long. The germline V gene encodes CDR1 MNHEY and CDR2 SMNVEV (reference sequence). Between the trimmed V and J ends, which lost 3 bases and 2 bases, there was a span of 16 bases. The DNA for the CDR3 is TGTGCCAGCAGTTTGAGGTGGGGAGACACTCAAGAGACCCAGTACTTC. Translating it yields CASSLRWGDTQETQYF.

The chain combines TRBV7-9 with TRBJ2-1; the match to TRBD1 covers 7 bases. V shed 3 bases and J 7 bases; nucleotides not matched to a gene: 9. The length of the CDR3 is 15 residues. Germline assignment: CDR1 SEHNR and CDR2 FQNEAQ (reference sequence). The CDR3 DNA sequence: TGTGCCAGCAGCTTGACAGGGTTTACGGGGAATGAGCAGTTCTTC. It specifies CASSLTGFTGNEQFF.

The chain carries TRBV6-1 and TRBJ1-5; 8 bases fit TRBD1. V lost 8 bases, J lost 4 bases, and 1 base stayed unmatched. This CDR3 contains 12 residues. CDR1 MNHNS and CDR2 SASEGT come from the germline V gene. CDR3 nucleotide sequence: TGTGCCAGCGGACAGGGTAATCAGCCCCAGCATTTT. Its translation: CASGQGNQPQHF.

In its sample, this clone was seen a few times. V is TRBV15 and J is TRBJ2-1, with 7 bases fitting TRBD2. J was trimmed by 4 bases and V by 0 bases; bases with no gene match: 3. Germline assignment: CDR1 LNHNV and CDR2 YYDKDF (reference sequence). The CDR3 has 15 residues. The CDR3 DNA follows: TGTGCCACCAGCAGAGAACGGGACTATTACAATGAGCAGTTCTTC. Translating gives CATSRERDYYNEQFF.

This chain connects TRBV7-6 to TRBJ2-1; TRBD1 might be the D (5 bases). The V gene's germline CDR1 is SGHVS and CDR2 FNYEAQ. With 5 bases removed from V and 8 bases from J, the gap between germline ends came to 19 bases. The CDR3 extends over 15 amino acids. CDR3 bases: TGTGCCAGCAGCATCCGACAGCTCCCTGGGGATGAGCAGTTCTTC. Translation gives CASSIRQLPGDEQFF.

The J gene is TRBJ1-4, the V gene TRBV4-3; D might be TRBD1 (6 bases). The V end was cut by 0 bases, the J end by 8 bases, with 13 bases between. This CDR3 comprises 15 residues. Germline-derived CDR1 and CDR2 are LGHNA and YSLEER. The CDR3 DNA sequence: TGCGCCAGCAGCCAAGATGGGGCAGGGGAAGAAAAACTGTTTTTT. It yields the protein CASSQDGAGEEKLFF.

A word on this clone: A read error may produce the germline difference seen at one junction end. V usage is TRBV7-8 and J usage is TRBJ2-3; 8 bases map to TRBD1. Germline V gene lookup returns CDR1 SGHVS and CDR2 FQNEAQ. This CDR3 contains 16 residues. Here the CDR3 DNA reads TGTGCCAGCAGCTCCCCGGACAGGGATATCTCAGATGCGCAGTATTTT. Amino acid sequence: CASSSPDRDISDAQYF.

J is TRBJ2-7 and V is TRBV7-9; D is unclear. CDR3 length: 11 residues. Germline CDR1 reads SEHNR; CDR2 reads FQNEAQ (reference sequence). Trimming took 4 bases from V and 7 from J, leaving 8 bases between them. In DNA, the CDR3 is TGTGCCAGCAGCTCCCTAGAGGAGCAGTACTTC. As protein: CASSSLEEQYF.

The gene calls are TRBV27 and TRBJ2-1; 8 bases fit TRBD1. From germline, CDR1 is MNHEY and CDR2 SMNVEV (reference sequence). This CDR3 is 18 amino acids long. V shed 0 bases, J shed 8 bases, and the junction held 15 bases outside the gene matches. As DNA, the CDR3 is TGTGCCAGCAGTTTATCGAGGAATATGAGGACAGGGAACTATGAGCAGTTCTTC. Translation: CASSLSRNMRTGNYEQFF.

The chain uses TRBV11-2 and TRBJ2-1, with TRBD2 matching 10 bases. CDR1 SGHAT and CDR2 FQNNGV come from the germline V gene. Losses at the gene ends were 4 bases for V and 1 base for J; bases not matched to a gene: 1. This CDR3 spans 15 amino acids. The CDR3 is CASSWTSGSYNEQFF. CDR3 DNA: TGTGCCAGCAGCTGGACTAGCGGATCCTACAATGAGCAGTTCTTC.

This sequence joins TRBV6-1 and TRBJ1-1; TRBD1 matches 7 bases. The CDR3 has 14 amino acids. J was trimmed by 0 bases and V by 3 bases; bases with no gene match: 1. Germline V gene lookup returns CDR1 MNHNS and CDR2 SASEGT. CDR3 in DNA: TGTGCCAGCAGTGAGACAGGGATGAACACTGAAGCTTTCTTT. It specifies CASSETGMNTEAFF.

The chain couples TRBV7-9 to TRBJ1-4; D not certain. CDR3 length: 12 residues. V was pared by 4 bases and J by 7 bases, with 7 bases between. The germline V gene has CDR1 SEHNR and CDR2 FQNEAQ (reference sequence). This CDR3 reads CASSSTREKLFF. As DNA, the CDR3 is TGTGCCAGCAGCTCGACCCGTGAAAAACTGTTTTTT.

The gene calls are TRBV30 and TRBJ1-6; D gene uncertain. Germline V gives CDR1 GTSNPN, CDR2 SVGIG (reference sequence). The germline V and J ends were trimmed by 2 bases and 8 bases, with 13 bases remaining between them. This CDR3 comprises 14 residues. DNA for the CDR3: TGTGCCTGGAGTTGGTGGGGATTCGATTCACCCCTCCACTTT. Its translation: CAWSWWGFDSPLHF.

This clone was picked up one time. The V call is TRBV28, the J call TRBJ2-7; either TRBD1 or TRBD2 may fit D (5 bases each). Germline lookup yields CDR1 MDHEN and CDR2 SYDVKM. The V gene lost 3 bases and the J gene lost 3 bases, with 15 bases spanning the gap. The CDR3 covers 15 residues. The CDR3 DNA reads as TGTGCCAGCAGTTTTAAGTGGGGACCGAGCTACGAGCAGTACTTC. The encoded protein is CASSFKWGPSYEQYF. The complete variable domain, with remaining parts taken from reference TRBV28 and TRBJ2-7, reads DVKVTQSSRYLVKRTGEKVFLECVQDMDHENMFWYRQDPGLGLRLIYFSYDVKMKEKGDIPEGYSVSREKKERFSLILESASTNQTSMYLCASSFKWGPSYEQYFGPGTRLTVT.

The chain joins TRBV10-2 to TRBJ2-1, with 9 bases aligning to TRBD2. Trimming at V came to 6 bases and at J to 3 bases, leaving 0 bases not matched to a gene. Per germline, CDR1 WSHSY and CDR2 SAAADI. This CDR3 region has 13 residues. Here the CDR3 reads CASRTSGYNEQFF. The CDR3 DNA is TGCGCCAGCAGGACTAGCGGCTACAATGAGCAGTTCTTC.

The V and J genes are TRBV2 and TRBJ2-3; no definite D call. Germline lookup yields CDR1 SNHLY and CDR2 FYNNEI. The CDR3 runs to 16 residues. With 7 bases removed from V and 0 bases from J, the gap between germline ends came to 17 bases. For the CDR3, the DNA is TGTGCCAGCACCGATCTTGCAAAAGCTAGCACAGATACGCAGTATTTT. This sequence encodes CASTDLAKASTDTQYF.

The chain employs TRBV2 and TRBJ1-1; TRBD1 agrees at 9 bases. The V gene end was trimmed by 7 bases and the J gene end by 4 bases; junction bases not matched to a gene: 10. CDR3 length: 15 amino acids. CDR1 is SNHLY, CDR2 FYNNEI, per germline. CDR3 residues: CASTPRDRVGTEAFF. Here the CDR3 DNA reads TGTGCCAGCACTCCAAGGGACAGGGTAGGCACTGAAGCTTTCTTT. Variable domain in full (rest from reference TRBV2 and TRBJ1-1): EPEVTQTPSHQVTQMGQEVILRCVPISNHLYFYWYRQILGQKVEFLVSFYNNEISEKSEIFDDQFSVERPDGSNFTLKIRSTKLEDSAMYFCASTPRDRVGTEAFFGQGTRLTVV.

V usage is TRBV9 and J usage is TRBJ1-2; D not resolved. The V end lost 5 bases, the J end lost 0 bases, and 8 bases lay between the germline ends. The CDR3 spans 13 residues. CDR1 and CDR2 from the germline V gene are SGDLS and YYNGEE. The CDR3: CASSGRSNYGYTF. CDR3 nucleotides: TGTGCCAGCAGTGGGAGGTCTAACTATGGCTACACCTTC.